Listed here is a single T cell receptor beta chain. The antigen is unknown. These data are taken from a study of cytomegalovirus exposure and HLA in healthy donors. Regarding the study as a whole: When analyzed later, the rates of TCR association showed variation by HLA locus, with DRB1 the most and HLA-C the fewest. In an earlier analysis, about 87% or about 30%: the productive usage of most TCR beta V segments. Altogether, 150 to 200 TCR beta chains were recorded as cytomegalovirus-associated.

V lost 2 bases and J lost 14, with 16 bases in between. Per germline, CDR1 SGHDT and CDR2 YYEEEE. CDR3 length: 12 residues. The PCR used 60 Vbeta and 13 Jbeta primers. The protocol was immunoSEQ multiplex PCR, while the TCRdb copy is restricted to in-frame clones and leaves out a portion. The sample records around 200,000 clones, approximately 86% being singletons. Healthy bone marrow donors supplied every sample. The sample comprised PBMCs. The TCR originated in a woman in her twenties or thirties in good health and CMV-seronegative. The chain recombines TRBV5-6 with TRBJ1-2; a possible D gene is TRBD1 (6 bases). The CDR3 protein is CASSFDQQGLTF. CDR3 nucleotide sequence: TGTGCCAGCAGCTTCGACCAACAGGGTTTAACCTTC. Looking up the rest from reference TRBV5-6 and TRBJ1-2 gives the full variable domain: DAGVTQSPTHLIKTRGQQVTLRCSPKSGHDTVSWYQQALGQGPQFIFQYYEEEERQRGNFPDRFSGHQFPNYSSELNVNALLLGDSALYLCASSFDQQGLTFGSGTRLTVV.